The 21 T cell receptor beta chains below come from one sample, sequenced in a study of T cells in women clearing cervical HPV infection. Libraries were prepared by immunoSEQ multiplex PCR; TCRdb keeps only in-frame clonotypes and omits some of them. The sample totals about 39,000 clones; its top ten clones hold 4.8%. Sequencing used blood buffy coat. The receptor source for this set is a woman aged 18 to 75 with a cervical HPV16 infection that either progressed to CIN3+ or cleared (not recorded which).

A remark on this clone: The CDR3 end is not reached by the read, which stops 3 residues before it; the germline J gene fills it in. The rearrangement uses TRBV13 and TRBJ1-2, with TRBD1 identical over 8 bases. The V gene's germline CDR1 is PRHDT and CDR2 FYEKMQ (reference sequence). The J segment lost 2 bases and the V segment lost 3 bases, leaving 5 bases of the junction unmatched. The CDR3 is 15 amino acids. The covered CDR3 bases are TGTGCCAGCAGCTTTCAGGGGGCTTTAAACTATGGC. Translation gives CASSFQGALNYG. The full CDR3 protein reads CASSFQGALNYGYTF.

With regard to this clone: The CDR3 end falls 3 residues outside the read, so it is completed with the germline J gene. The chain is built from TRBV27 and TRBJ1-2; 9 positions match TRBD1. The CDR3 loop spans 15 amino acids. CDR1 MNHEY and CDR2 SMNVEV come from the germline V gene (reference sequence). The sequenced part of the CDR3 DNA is TGTGCCAGCAGTTTATCCGAACAGGGGGCAGGCGGC. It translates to CASSLSEQGAGG. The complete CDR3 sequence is CASSLSEQGAGGYTF.

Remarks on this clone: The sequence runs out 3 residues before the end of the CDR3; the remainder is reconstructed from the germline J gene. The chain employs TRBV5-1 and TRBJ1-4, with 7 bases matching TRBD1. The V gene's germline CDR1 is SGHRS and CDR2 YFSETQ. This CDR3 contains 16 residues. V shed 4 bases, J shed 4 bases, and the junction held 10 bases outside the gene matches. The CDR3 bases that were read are TGCGCCAGCAGCCTGGGATCGGGACAGCGTAATGAAAAA. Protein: CASSLGSGQRNEK. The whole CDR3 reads CASSLGSGQRNEKLFF.

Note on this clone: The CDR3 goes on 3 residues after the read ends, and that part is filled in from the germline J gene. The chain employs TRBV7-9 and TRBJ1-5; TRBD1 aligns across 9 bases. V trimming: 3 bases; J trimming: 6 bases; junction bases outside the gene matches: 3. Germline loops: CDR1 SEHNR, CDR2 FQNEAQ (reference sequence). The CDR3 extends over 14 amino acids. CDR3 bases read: TGTGCCAGCAGCTTGGGGACAGGGCTTCAGCCC. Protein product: CASSLGTGLQP. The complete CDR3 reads CASSLGTGLQPQHF.

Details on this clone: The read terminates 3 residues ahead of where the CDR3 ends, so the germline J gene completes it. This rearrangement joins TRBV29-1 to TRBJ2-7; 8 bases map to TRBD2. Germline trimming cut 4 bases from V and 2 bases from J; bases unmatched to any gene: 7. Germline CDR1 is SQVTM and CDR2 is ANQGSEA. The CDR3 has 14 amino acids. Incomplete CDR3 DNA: TGCAGCGTTGGTCCTGCGGGGGGCACCTACGAG. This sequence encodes CSVGPAGGTYE. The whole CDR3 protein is CSVGPAGGTYEQYF.

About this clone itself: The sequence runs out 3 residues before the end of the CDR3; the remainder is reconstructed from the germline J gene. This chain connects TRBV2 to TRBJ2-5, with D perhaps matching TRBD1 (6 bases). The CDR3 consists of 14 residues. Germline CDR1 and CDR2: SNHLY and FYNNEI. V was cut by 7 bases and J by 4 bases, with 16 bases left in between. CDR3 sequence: CASTNTGKGETQYF. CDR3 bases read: TGTGCCAGCACTAACACAGGGAAGGGAGAGACC.

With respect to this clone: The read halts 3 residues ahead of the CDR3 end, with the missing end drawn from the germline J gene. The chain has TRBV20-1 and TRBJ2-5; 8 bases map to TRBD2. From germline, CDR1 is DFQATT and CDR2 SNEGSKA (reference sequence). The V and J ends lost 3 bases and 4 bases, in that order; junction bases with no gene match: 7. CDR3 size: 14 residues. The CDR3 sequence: CSASGGAKAETQYF. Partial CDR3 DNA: TGCAGTGCTAGCGGGGGGGCCAAAGCAGAGACC.

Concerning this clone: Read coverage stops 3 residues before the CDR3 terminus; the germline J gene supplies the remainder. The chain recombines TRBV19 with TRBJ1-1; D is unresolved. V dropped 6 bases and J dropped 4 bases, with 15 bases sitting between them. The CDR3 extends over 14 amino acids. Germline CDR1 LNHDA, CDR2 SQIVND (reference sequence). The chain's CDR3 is CASRRVTRSTEAFF. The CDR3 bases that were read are TGTGCCAGTAGGAGGGTCACTCGATCCACTGAA.

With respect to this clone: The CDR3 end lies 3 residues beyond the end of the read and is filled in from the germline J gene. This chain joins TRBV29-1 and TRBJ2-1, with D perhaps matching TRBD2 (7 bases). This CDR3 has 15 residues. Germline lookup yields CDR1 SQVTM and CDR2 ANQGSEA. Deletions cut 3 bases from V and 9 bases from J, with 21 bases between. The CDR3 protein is CSVEPTRGRVGEQFF. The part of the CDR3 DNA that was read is TGCAGCGTTGAGCCGACGCGGGGGCGAGTAGGTGAG.

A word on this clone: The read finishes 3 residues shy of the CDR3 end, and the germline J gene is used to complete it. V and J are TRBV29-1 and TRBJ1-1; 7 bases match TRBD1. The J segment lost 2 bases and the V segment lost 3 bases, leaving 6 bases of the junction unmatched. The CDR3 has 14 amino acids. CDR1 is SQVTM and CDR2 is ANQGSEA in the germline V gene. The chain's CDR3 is CSVDPGQFNTEAFF. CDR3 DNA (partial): TGCAGCGTTGATCCGGGACAGTTTAACACTGAA.

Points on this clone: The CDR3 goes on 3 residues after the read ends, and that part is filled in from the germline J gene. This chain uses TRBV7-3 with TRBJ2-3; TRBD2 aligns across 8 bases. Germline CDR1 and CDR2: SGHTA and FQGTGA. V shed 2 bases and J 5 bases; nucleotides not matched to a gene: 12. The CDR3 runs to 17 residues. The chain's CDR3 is CASSLFSPGGVEDTQYF. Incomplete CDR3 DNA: TGTGCCAGCAGCTTATTCTCCCCGGGGGGGGTTGAAGATACG.

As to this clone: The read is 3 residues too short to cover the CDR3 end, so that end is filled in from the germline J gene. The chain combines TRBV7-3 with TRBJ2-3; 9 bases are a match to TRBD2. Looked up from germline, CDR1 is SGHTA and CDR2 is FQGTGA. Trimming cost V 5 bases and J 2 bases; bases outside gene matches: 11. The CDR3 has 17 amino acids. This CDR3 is CASSPRGRAGATDTQYF. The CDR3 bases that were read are TGTGCCAGCAGCCCCCGCGGGAGGGCGGGGGCCACAGATACG.

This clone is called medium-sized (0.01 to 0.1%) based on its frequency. The part of the CDR3 DNA that was read is TGTGCCAGCAGTGAAGCAGGGTTTCCGAAAACTAATGAAAAA. It encodes CASSEAGFPKTNEK. The CDR3 as a whole reads CASSEAGFPKTNEKLFF. The rearrangement joins TRBV2 to TRBJ1-4; D remains ambiguous. The missing CDR3 end, 3 residues past where the read stops, is filled in from the germline J gene. Trimming took off 0 bases at V and 1 base at J, with 12 bases between the two ends. This CDR3 spans 17 amino acids. CDR1 is SNHLY, CDR2 FYNNEI, per germline.

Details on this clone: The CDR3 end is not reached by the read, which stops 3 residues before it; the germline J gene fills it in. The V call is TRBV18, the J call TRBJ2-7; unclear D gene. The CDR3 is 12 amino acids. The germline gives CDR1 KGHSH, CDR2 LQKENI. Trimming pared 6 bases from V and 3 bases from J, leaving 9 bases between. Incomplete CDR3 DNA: TGTGCCAGCTCCCCGCCTAACTACGAG. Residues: CASSPPNYE. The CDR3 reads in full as CASSPPNYEQYF.

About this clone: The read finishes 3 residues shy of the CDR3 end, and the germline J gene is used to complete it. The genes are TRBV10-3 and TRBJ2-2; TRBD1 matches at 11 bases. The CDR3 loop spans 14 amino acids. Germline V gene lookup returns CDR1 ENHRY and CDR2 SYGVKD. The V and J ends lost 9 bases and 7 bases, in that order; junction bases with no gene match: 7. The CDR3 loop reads CAMKGQGASGELFF. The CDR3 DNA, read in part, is TGTGCCATGAAAGGACAGGGGGCGAGCGGGGAG.

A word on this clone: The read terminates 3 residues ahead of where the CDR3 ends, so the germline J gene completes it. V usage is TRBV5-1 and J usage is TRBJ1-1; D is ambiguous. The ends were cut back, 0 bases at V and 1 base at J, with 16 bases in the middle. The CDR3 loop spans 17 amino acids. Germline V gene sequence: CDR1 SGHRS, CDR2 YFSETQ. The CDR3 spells CASSLATRTGGNTEAFF. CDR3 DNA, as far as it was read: TGCGCCAGCAGCTTGGCGACTAGGACGGGAGGGAACACTGAA.

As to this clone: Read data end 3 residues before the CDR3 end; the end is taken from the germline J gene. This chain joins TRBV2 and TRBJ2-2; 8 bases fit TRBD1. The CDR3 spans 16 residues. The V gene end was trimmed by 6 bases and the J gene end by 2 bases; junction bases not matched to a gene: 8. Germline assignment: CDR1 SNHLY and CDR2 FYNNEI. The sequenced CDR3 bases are TGTGCCAGCAGGCTAGAGACAGGGGTAAACACCGGGGAG. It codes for CASRLETGVNTGE. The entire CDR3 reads CASRLETGVNTGELFF.

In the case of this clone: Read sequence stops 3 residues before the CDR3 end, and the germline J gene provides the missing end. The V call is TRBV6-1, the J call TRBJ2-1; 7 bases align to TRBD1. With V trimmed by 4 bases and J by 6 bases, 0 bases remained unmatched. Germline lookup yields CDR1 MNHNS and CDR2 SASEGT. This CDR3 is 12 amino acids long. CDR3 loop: CASSAGGNEQFF. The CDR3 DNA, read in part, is TGTGCCAGCAGTGCAGGGGGCAATGAG.

The CDR3 loop is CSATRDYTEAFF. The CDR3 DNA, read in part, is TGCAGTGCTACCCGGGACTACACTGAA. The chain employs TRBV20-1 and TRBJ1-1; D is perhaps TRBD1 (5 bases). Read coverage stops 3 residues before the CDR3 terminus; the germline J gene supplies the remainder. Germline V gene data show CDR1 as DFQATT and CDR2 as SNEGSKA (reference sequence). CDR3 length: 12 residues. Trimming removed 4 bases at V and 3 bases at J, with 9 bases between.

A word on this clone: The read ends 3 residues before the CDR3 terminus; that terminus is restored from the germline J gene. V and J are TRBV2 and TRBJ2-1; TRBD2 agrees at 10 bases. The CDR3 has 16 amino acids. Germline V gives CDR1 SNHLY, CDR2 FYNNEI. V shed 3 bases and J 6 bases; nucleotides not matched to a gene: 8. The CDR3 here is CASSDTRLAGANEQFF. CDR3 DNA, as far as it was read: TGTGCCAGCAGTGATACCAGGCTAGCGGGGGCCAATGAG.

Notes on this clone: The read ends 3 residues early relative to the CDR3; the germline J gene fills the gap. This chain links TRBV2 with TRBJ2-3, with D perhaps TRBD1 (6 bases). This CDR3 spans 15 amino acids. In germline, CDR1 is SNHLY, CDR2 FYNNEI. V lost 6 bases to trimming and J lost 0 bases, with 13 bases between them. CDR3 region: CASRQGFFSTDTQYF. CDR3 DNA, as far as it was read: TGTGCCAGCAGACAGGGATTTTTTAGCACAGATACG.